This T cell receptor beta chain originates from a study of tumor-infiltrating lymphocytes in primary liver carcinoma. They got blood RNA out of unsorted whole blood and also pulled out germline DNA. Turning to this clonotype: Its ends do not fully match the called genes, so a read error is possible.

Germline V lookup: CDR1 SGHAT, CDR2 FQNNGV. The CDR3 consists of 15 residues. From approximately 450 ng total RNA, TCR beta cDNA was generated with a primer in the constant region. Three-round nested multiplex PCR performed with slightly modified ARM-PCR produced the TCR beta libraries. The study ran its first two PCR rounds for nine to eleven cycles each, using TRBV1-TRBV30 forward primers and a C-beta reverse primer. Each CDR3 protein gets one entry after TCRdb re-called the multiplex PCR reads with MiXCR. The sample lists 300,000 to 350,000 distinct CDR3 sequences; roughly two thirds were seen once.

Input material: peripheral blood. The chain is built from TRBV11-2 and TRBJ2-3; a weak D match, TRBD1 (6 bases). The clonotype was recovered from a man aged 40-50 years with primary liver carcinoma and hepatitis B virus infection. The CDR3 DNA sequence: TGTACCAGCGGCTTACAGGGAATTGGCACAGATACGCAGTATTTT. It specifies CTSGLQGIGTDTQYF.